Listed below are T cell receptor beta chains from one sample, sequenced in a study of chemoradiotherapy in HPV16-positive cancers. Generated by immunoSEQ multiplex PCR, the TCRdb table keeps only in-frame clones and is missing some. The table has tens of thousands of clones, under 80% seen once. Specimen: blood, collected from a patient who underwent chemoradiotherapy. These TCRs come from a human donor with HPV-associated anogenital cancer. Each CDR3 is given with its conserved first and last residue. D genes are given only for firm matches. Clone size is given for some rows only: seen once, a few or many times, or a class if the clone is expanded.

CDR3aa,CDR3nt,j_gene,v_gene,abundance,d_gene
CASSRRGDRVSEQYF,TGTGCCAGCAGTAGGCGGGGGGACAGGGTATCCGAGCAGTACTTC,TRBJ2-7,TRBV6-5,.,.
CASSQETGAYGYTF,TGCGCCAGCAGCCAAGAGACAGGGGCTTATGGCTACACCTTC,TRBJ1-2,TRBV4-3,.,TRBD1
CASTLSGGAGETQYF,TGTGCCAGCACCCTGAGCGGGGGGGCCGGAGAGACCCAGTACTTC,TRBJ2-5,TRBV6-1,.,TRBD2
CASSSGTAQDPQHF,TGTGCCAGCAGTTCCGGGACGGCCCAGGACCCCCAGCATTTT,TRBJ1-5,TRBV6-5,.,.
CASSYGRNSPLHF,TGTGCCAGCAGTTACGGCAGAAATTCACCCCTCCACTTT,TRBJ1-6,TRBV6-5,.,.
CASSPWDRLNTEAFF,TGTGCCAGCTCACCTTGGGACAGGTTGAACACTGAAGCTTTCTTT,TRBJ1-1,TRBV18,.,TRBD1
CASSVDSNNQPQHF,TGTGCCAGCAGCGTAGACAGCAACAATCAGCCCCAGCATTTT,TRBJ1-5,TRBV9,few,.
CASSEGPGRNEQFF,TGTGCCAGCAGTGAAGGCCCGGGGAGGAATGAGCAGTTCTTC,TRBJ2-1,TRBV2,.,.
CAISDVRQGANQGYTF,TGTGCCATCAGTGACGTGAGACAGGGGGCAAACCAGGGCTACACCTTC,TRBJ1-2,TRBV10-3,once,TRBD1
CASSIRASSYNEQFF,TGTGCCAGCAGCATCAGGGCGAGCTCCTACAATGAGCAGTTCTTC,TRBJ2-1,TRBV11-1,.,.
CASSSRQGWTYEQYF,TGTGCCAGCAGTTCGCGACAGGGTTGGACCTACGAGCAGTACTTC,TRBJ2-7,TRBV6-5,.,TRBD1
CASSLQGGTQYF,TGTGCCAGCAGCTTACAGGGCGGGACCCAGTACTTC,TRBJ2-5,TRBV5-6,.,.
CASRGGATNSPLHF,TGTGCCAGCAGGGGGGGGGCGACAAATTCACCCCTCCACTTT,TRBJ1-6,TRBV6-1,few,.